The 15 T cell receptor beta chains given below trace back to one sample, sequenced in a study of T cell changes during pregnancy in multiple sclerosis (dated by TCRdb to about 2019). The receptor library was made with the immunoSEQ multiplex PCR assay. In TCRdb, the immuneACCESS table is reduced to in-frame sequences with V and J assigned. These tables do not hold every clone; where another copy was compared, an unresolved V gene accounts for under half, and the others remain unexplained. The sample includes roughly 40,000 clones, with over 90% observed a single time. The top ten constitute roughly 0.39% of the sample. This specimen was CD4+ T cells from peripheral blood mononuclear cells, taken in the second trimester of pregnancy. All receptors come from a female donor with multiple sclerosis, enrolled in a pregnancy study.

The chain combines TRBV10-2 with TRBJ2-3; perhaps TRBD1 as D (6 bases). V dropped 3 bases and J dropped 4 bases, with 17 bases sitting between them. The CDR3 is made up of 16 amino acids. Looked up from germline, CDR1 is WSHSY and CDR2 is SAAADI. The CDR3 is CASSEGRQGISDTQYF. Here the CDR3 DNA reads TGCGCCAGCAGTGAAGGCCGGCAGGGGATATCAGATACGCAGTATTTT.

The genes are TRBV5-8 and TRBJ2-2, with D perhaps matching TRBD1 (5 bases). V dropped 2 bases and J dropped 1 base, with 9 bases sitting between them. The germline V gene encodes CDR1 SGHTS and CDR2 YDEGEE. The CDR3 totals 15 residues. The CDR3 loop is CASSLFRENTGELFF. The CDR3 DNA is TGTGCCAGCAGCTTATTCAGGGAGAACACCGGGGAGCTGTTTTTT.

The V gene is TRBV7-8, the J gene TRBJ1-1, with a possible D match to TRBD1 (6 bases). The CDR3 consists of 14 residues. Trimming left V 5 bases short and J 1 base short, with 11 bases between. Germline loops: CDR1 SGHVS, CDR2 FQNEAQ. CDR3 nucleotides: TGTGCCAGCAGCCCACAGGGAGAGAACACTGAAGCTTTCTTT. This translates into CASSPQGENTEAFF.

V gene TRBV7-2 combines with J gene TRBJ2-3, with D possibly being TRBD2 (6 bases). From germline, CDR1 is SGHTA and CDR2 FQGNSA. The CDR3 contains 14 residues. V gave up 3 bases and J gave up 3 bases, with 10 bases separating them. CDR3 protein: CASSFVAATDTQYF. Written as DNA, the CDR3 is TGTGCCAGCAGCTTCGTAGCGGCTACAGATACGCAGTATTTT.

The rearrangement uses TRBV30 and TRBJ2-3; 8 nucleotides align to TRBD2. Germline trimming cut 4 bases from V and 4 bases from J; bases unmatched to any gene: 13. In germline, CDR1 is GTSNPN, CDR2 SVGIG (reference sequence). CDR3 length: 16 residues. The CDR3 DNA sequence: TGTGCCTGGACGCCTAGGGCGGGAGGAAGAGCAGATACGCAGTATTTT. This gives the protein CAWTPRAGGRADTQYF.

The chain recombines TRBV2 with TRBJ2-1, with D perhaps matching TRBD2 (7 bases). V gave up 6 bases and J gave up 6 bases, with 21 bases separating them. This CDR3 region has 16 residues. Germline V gene lookup returns CDR1 SNHLY and CDR2 FYNNEI. The chain's CDR3 is CASRAPGGTRGNEQFF. Written as DNA, the CDR3 is TGTGCCAGCAGGGCGCCCGGGGGGACCAGGGGCAATGAGCAGTTCTTC.

The chain is built from TRBV10-3 and TRBJ2-5; a weak D match, TRBD1 (5 bases). CDR1 ENHRY and CDR2 SYGVKD come from the germline V gene. Trimming took 6 bases from V and 1 from J, leaving 9 bases between them. The CDR3 is 13 amino acids. This CDR3 is CAIRETAQETQYF. CDR3 nucleotides: TGTGCCATCAGAGAGACAGCCCAAGAGACCCAGTACTTC.

This clone occurred a few times. The rearrangement uses TRBV4-2 and TRBJ1-5, with TRBD1 as a possible D gene (5 bases). The CDR3 consists of 16 residues. V was pared by 0 bases and J by 2 bases, with 11 bases between. Germline values: CDR1 LGHNA, CDR2 YNFKEQ. The CDR3 here is CASSQDPGGGNQPQHF. The DNA of the CDR3 is TGTGCCAGCAGCCAAGATCCGGGGGGAGGCAATCAGCCCCAGCATTTT.

The V and J genes are TRBV18 and TRBJ2-7; D possibly corresponds to TRBD1 (6 bases). With 1 base removed from V and 6 bases from J, the gap between germline ends came to 25 bases. Germline lookup yields CDR1 KGHSH and CDR2 LQKENI. The length of the CDR3 is 18 residues. CDR3 in amino acids: CASSPRRQGQGNGREQYF. The DNA for the CDR3 is TGTGCCAGCTCACCACGTAGGCAAGGGCAGGGGAATGGTCGCGAGCAGTACTTC.

In the case of this clone: At the DNA level, this CDR3 is encoded by other sequences in the same sample as well. The rearrangement uses TRBV30 and TRBJ2-3; TRBD1 matches at 8 bases. The V gene's germline CDR1 is GTSNPN and CDR2 SVGIG (reference sequence). This CDR3 is 14 amino acids long. J gave up 1 base and V 0 bases, and 0 bases lay outside the gene matches. The CDR3 here is CAWSVQGGTDTQYF. In DNA, the CDR3 is TGTGCCTGGAGTGTACAGGGGGGCACAGATACGCAGTATTTT.

V and J are TRBV6-1 and TRBJ1-1; D gene unclear. V dropped 10 bases and J dropped 3 bases, with 21 bases sitting between them. CDR3 length: 15 residues. Germline V lookup: CDR1 MNHNS, CDR2 SASEGT. CDR3 sequence: CATSPVASLDTEAFF. The CDR3 region has the DNA TGTGCCACTTCCCCGGTGGCGAGTCTAGACACTGAAGCTTTCTTT.

This chain connects TRBV5-4 to TRBJ2-5; tentatively, D is TRBD2 (5 bases). Trimming shortened V by 5 bases and J by 2 bases, and 10 bases separated the two germline ends. Germline V gene data show CDR1 as SGHNT and CDR2 as YYREEE (reference sequence). The CDR3 sequence is 13 residues long. CDR3 DNA sequence: TGTGCCAGCAGACTAGATTGGCAAGAGACCCAGTACTTC. Translated, it gives CASRLDWQETQYF. The whole variable domain, filled in from reference TRBV5-4 and TRBJ2-5, reads ETGVTQSPTHLIKTRGQQVTLRCSSQSGHNTVSWYQQALGQGPQFIFQYYREEENGRGNFPPRFSGLQFPNYSSELNVNALELDDSALYLCASRLDWQETQYFGPGTRLLVL.

The chain joins TRBV30 to TRBJ2-1; 14 bases are shared with TRBD2. J lost 6 bases, V lost 7 bases, and 2 bases had no gene match. The length of the CDR3 is 13 residues. The germline CDR1 and CDR2 sequences are GTSNPN and SVGIG (reference sequence). As DNA, the CDR3 is TGTGCCTACGGGACTAGCGGGAGCAATGAGCAGTTCTTC. This translates into CAYGTSGSNEQFF.

The chain combines TRBV30 with TRBJ1-2, with no clear D. Trimming removed 0 bases from V and 7 bases from J, with 12 bases in between. Germline V gene sequence: CDR1 GTSNPN, CDR2 SVGIG (reference sequence). This CDR3 contains 13 residues. The CDR3 here is CAWSVLAVAGYTF. CDR3 in DNA: TGTGCCTGGAGTGTATTGGCAGTGGCTGGCTACACCTTC.

This sequence joins TRBV18 and TRBJ2-7; D not resolved. The CDR3 totals 12 residues. With 5 bases removed from V and 3 bases from J, the gap between germline ends came to 8 bases. Per the germline V gene, CDR1 is KGHSH and CDR2 is LQKENI. The CDR3 loop reads CASSTNGYEQYF. The CDR3 DNA follows: TGTGCCAGCTCAACTAACGGCTACGAGCAGTACTTC.